This T cell receptor beta chain stems from a study of shared clonotypes between healthy human individuals. This CDR3 is 14 amino acids long. Trimming took 6 bases from V and 5 from J; bases not matched to a gene: 8. The germline CDR1 and CDR2 sequences are MNHEY and SVGAGI. All donors were Caucasian adults living in Nashville, Tennessee. Replicate PCRs from sorted subsets contained approximately 200 ng DNA, which is some 32,000 T cell genomes. TCRdb's table, derived via immunoSEQ multiplex PCR, lists solely in-frame clones and lacks some. The sample includes 2 million to 2.5 million clones, 92% of them seen just once.

This sequence was found in a man aged 18 to 30 in good health. Some clones in this sample may be carry-over from other donors' samples. Material: naive CD4+ T cells from PBMCs. The subset here: CD45RA+ positively selected. This rearrangement joins TRBV6-5 to TRBJ2-5, with TRBD1 matching 8 bases. Here the CDR3 DNA reads TGTGCCAGCAGCAGACAGGGGCTCACGGAGACCCAGTACTTC. Its translation is CASSRQGLTETQYF.